The following is a TCR beta chain sequence with its context. The clone's antigen remains unknown. Per-base quality was not reported, and no clone a single base away is much larger than it. V is pared back by 10 bases and J by 5 bases, with 18 bases lying between the germline termini. CDR1 and CDR2 are read off the germline V gene (reference sequence) as WNHNN and SYGVQD. Including cysteine and phenylalanine, the CDR3 has 14 amino acids. The CDR3 DNA has 42 bases and is translated from base 1. The data derive from a study of cytomegalovirus exposure and HLA in healthy donors (dated by TCRdb to about 2017). About the investigation overall: An earlier analysis of 587 of the donors reported about 300 Gb of sequence data and 117 million unique TCR beta sequences obtained from around 170 million T cells. Besides the first cohort of roughly 660 subjects, a separate validation cohort made up of about 120 different subjects was used. The study combined high-throughput TCR immunosequencing, statistical association of individual TCRs with disease status, and machine learning to predict cytomegalovirus infection status. Of the roughly 410 genotyped donors, 65% to 90% were placed in the genetic ancestry cluster associated with self-reported Caucasian donors. A handful of DR-DQ haplotypes were handled as single units for association and clustering because linkage in the cohort was strong. The number of typed donors differed by locus: roughly 620-630 for A, B, C, DRB1 and DQB1; some 540 for DQA1; around 610 for DPA1; and roughly 470 for DPB1. HLA typing covered class I and class II loci at four-digit resolution. An earlier analysis of several hundred of the donors used high-throughput TCR beta sequencing to judge whether each TCR beta V gene segment behaved as functional or pseudogenic. Genome-wide SNP genotypes for about 55% of the roughly 670 donors were used in a later genetic analysis, which treated that subset as a discovery cohort. Across under 500 genotyped donors of the cohort, an average of approximately 240,000 unique TCR beta nucleotide sequences per donor were sequenced, and approximately 17% of those sequences were non-productive. The study used immunosequencing to profile the T cell repertoires of around 600 subjects and linked those repertoires to cytomegalovirus serostatus. The later analysis used no new phenotypic data to find candidate immune exposures, relying instead on TCR beta sequences and their occurrence across donors. Around 320 gigabases of sequencing data and around 87 million unique TCR sequences were included in an early release covering over 600 HLA-typed donors. All discovery cohort repertoires had been generated using a single sequencing platform. A later analysis re-analyzed previously published TCR beta repertoires from 600 to 850 donors and added high-resolution HLA genotyping to study TCR occurrence patterns. Donor age, sex, ethnicity and CMV serostatus were compiled together with the repertoire data. The study aimed to test whether cataloging public T cell receptors could reveal signatures of past pathogen exposure. The paper's findings and limits, for the study overall: Most TCR sequences were observed very rarely across donors, whereas some public TCRs were present in many individuals. A group of highly shared sequence variants was considered likely to be a technical artifact of the sequencing pipeline. An earlier analysis of around 500 of the donors showed that most TCR beta V segments appeared in productive rearrangements either about 87% or about 30% of the time, which broadly matched IMGT annotations. In a later analysis, TCR association rates were found to vary across HLA loci, with the most associated TCRs seen for DRB1 alleles and the fewest for HLA-C alleles. An association between a missense DCLRE1C variant and V-gene and J-gene trimming of TCR beta chains was found in a later genetic analysis and replicated in an independent cohort. Immune exposure information for the cohort was limited to CMV serostatus. A further reported finding was that TCR beta sequences accurately predicted the HLA-A and HLA-B alleles for most subjects in the first cohort. A later analysis found that most CMV-associated TCR beta chains appeared HLA-restricted, with HLA associations seemingly driven largely by CMV exposure. According to a later genetic analysis, donors in an Asian-associated ancestry cluster had fewer N-insertions in productive TCRs than the approximately 610-donor mean. Because the 87-base-pair reads could not distinguish some IMGT-functional V segments, including TRBV6-2 and TRBV6-3, those segments were excluded. The authors suggested that the approach could potentially be generalized to other disease states and immunological phenotypes. Assigning TCR associations to individual alleles was difficult when HLA alleles, especially DR and DQ, strongly co-occurred. Sequencing depth was assumed to be roughly uniform across donors in the presence/absence analyses, though that assumption may not hold. A total of 164 TCR beta chains were listed by the study as associated with cytomegalovirus. Correlated functional status among segregating V segments might be attributable to linkage disequilibrium, but an unknown experimental factor could not be ruled out. In vitro tests confirmed that a few of the cytomegalovirus-associated TCR beta chains recognize cytomegalovirus antigens. Because counts were too low, 15 to 20 rarely observed V segments, including chromosome 9 orphons, were left out of the earlier analysis of roughly 600 of the donors. Because HLA typing was unavailable for some donors at each locus, only the typed subset was used in association tests. In a later analysis, HLA-associated TCR beta chains were found to be more clonally expanded and to have lower generation probabilities than equally common non-associated chains. The classifier was reported to diagnose cytomegalovirus status with high specificity and sensitivity in both the original cohort and the validation cohort. A later analysis associated 15,000 to 20,000 TCR beta sequences with specific HLA alleles at a false discovery rate of 0.05. In this cohort, only TCR beta chains were sequenced, and detectable features were limited by the absence of alpha or paired-chain data. Several of the top co-occurrence clusters appeared to be linked to parvovirus B19, influenza, CMV and Epstein-Barr virus, according to a later analysis.

Library preparation employed the immunoSEQ multiplex PCR assay. For the multiplex PCR, a mixture combining 60 forward primers for TCR Vbeta segments and 13 reverse primers for TCR Jbeta segments was used. Amplification of the CDR3 region of rearranged TCR beta genes was performed with a multiplex PCR assay on genomic DNA. The Illumina HiSeq System was used to sequence the amplified TCR beta libraries as 87-base-pair reads. Per the original workflow: A later analysis counted about 80 million unique TCR beta chains across the 550 to 800 repertoires, and about 10 million of these chains were shared by at least two donors. To remove PCR and sequencing errors, raw reads were error-corrected and collapsed into unique sequences using a nearest-neighbor algorithm that merged closely related sequences. V, D and J gene segments were assigned by aligning CDR3 sequences to IMGT reference sequences. For a sequence to be retained, a match of at least six nucleotides to both a V gene segment and a J gene segment was required. Rearrangements were called productive when the CDR3 lacked stop codons and stayed in frame with V and J; all others were non-productive. CDR3 was defined according to IMGT convention as the region running from the second conserved V-encoded cysteine to the conserved J-encoded phenylalanine. The earlier analysis of about 530 of the donors excluded any sequence lacking an unambiguous match to a single V gene segment. An earlier analysis of a few hundred of the donors called V segments functional above 56.7% productive rearrangements and segregating when the between-donor standard deviation exceeded 5%. A statistical classification framework was built to diagnose cytomegalovirus status from the catalog of TCR beta chain sequences. In a later analysis, TCR nucleotide sequences were compared against IMGT/GENE-DB human TR gene sequences so that V and J genes could be assigned. The TCRdist pipeline was used in a later analysis to assign CDR3 sequences and most-parsimonious VDJ recombination scenarios. In a later analysis, every TCR beta chain was defined by the combination of its CDR3 amino acid sequence and its V-gene family, and reads without a unique V-gene family were dropped. As a way to deal with suspected cross-contamination and a sequencing artifact, a later analysis dropped roughly 600 nucleotide sequences that were highly shared and had low generation probability. For each public chain, a later analysis derived a clonal expansion index from normalized ranks of inferred template counts within each repertoire. In a later analysis, generation probabilities were computed using a VDJ recombination model fitted to out-of-frame rearrangements, and the results were checked against IGoR. Hypergeometric tests were used in a later analysis to score TCR-TCR, TCR-HLA and TCR-CMV co-occurrence, with a repertoire-size bias correction applied to the TCR pairs. False discovery rates were estimated in a later analysis by permuting HLA or CMV assignments 20 times. In a later analysis, co-occurring TCRs were grouped with DBSCAN, and TCRdist sequence similarity was added when clustering was performed within HLA-allele-positive subsets. Repertoires with fewer than 30,000 or more than 120,000 public chains were left out of co-occurrence clustering, as were four to six repertoires with anomalous nucleotide sharing. TCRdb holds this immuneACCESS table with in-frame rearrangements only. Some clones are missing; in checked studies, unresolved V genes explain under half, and the rest has no known cause. V and J calls and clone size are copied from that table; D and trimming were computed from the DNA. The sample table holds about 210,000 clones, of which about three quarters were seen once. The ten largest account for about 2% of the sample.

The cohort comprised around 700 healthy bone marrow donors. At the time of sampling, all cohort members were nominally healthy, though unrecorded immune exposures were likely present. The donor tested CMV seronegative and was one of the 352 seronegative cohort members. A peripheral blood sample was collected from each donor, and TCR beta sequencing was performed on peripheral blood mononuclear cells. Genomic DNA extraction from the blood cell samples was performed with the Qiagen DNeasy Blood Extraction Kit. The sequence was obtained from a male donor in good health and CMV-seronegative. The sequencing input was PBMCs. The chain uses TRBV10-1 and TRBJ2-1, and TRBD1 may be the D gene, going by 7 matching bases. At the DNA level, the sequence is TGCGCCACTTCACAGGGGAGGATTCACAATGAGCAGTTCTTC. Its translation reads: CATSQGRIHNEQFF.